The 29 T cell receptor beta chains below come from one sample, sequenced in a study of T cells after posttransplantation cyclophosphamide. TCRdb's copy holds only in-frame clones and misses some; the assay was immunoSEQ multiplex PCR. The sample shows fewer than 40,000 clones, no singletons; the ten largest hold approximately 6.7%. The specimen sequenced was PBMCs. Receptors were obtained from a woman aged 45-65 years in good health and a related stem cell transplant donor.

V is TRBV20-1 and J is TRBJ1-2; a weak D match, TRBD1 (6 bases). The germline CDR1 and CDR2 sequences are DFQATT and SNEGSKA (reference sequence). The length of the CDR3 is 11 residues. V was pared by 7 bases and J by 8 bases, with 14 bases between. The CDR3 spells CSVEDSFGYTF. In DNA, the CDR3 is TGCAGTGTCGAGGACAGCTTCGGCTACACCTTC.

The chain combines TRBV29-1 with TRBJ2-7, with a tentative D call TRBD1 (5 bases). Trimming pared 1 base from V and 6 bases from J, leaving 7 bases between. CDR1 is SQVTM, CDR2 ANQGSEA, per germline. The CDR3 loop spans 11 amino acids. The CDR3 DNA reads TGCAGCGTTGAAGCCAGGGCCGAGCAGTACTTC. This gives the protein CSVEARAEQYF.

This clone was picked up many times. The CDR3 DNA sequence: TGTGCCAGCAGCTTAGGAGGGGCTAGCGCCAAGCAGTATTTT. Protein sequence: CASSLGGASAKQYF. The V call is TRBV7-9, the J call TRBJ2-3, with D perhaps matching TRBD2 (6 bases). V lost 1 base, J lost 11 bases, and 16 bases lay in between. This CDR3 spans 14 amino acids. Per the germline V gene, CDR1 is SEHNR and CDR2 is FQNEAQ (reference sequence).

Only a few counts were recorded for this clone. J is TRBJ2-5 and V is TRBV12-3 or TRBV12-4; 13 nucleotides agree with TRBD2. CDR3 length: 14 amino acids. Trimming removed 3 bases from V and 5 bases from J; junction bases left unmatched: 0. CDR3 amino acids: CASSLTSGRETQYF. CDR3 in DNA: TGTGCCAGCAGTTTGACTAGCGGGAGGGAGACCCAGTACTTC.

At least ten counts were recorded for this clone. V and J are TRBV24-1 and TRBJ1-1, with a possible D match to TRBD1 (5 bases). Trimming shortened V by 10 bases and J by 3 bases, and 11 bases separated the two germline ends. The germline V gene has CDR1 KGHDR and CDR2 SFDVKD. CDR3 length: 12 residues. DNA for the CDR3: TGTGCCACGAAAGGGGCGGACACTGAAGCTTTCTTT. Its protein is CATKGADTEAFF.

This clone came up many times. V usage is TRBV6-6 and J usage is TRBJ2-4; TRBD1 might be the D (5 bases). This CDR3 region has 13 residues. The V gene lost 6 bases and the J gene lost 8 bases, with 14 bases spanning the gap. Germline CDR1 MNHNY, CDR2 SVGAGI (reference sequence). The CDR3 loop reads CASSFRVGYIQYF. CDR3 in DNA: TGTGCCAGCAGCTTCAGGGTGGGGTACATTCAGTACTTC.

This clone was picked up many times. CDR3 nucleotide sequence: TGTGCCAGCAGTGGACTAGCGGGAGTTCCCACCGGGGAGCTGTTTTTT. Amino acid sequence: CASSGLAGVPTGELFF. The rearrangement uses TRBV6-4 and TRBJ2-2; 12 bases match TRBD2. The CDR3 extends over 16 amino acids. The junction had 4 bases not matched to a gene; V was cut back by 4 bases and J by 4 bases. Looked up from germline, CDR1 is MRHNA and CDR2 is SNTAGT.

Only a few counts were recorded for this clone. The rearrangement uses TRBV18 and TRBJ1-5, with D perhaps TRBD1 (5 bases). The CDR3 is made up of 17 amino acids. Germline V gene lookup returns CDR1 KGHSH and CDR2 LQKENI. V shed 2 bases and J shed 0 bases, with 14 bases lying between them. In nucleotides, the CDR3 is TGTGCCAGCTCACCAATCAGGGTACAATTTAGCAATCAGCCCCAGCATTTT. This translates into CASSPIRVQFSNQPQHF.

This clone was seen ten or more times. The chain carries TRBV5-1 and TRBJ2-7, with 10 bases that match TRBD1. J gave up 6 bases and V 4 bases, and 10 bases lay outside the gene matches. This CDR3 contains 15 residues. CDR1 and CDR2 (germline): SGHRS, YFSETQ. CDR3 sequence reads: CASSPGTGEGREQYF. CDR3 nucleotide sequence: TGCGCCAGCAGCCCAGGGACAGGGGAGGGACGCGAGCAGTACTTC.

The sample holds many counts of this clone. The chain links TRBV11-3 to TRBJ2-2; D remains ambiguous. The CDR3 has 14 amino acids. From germline, CDR1 is SGHNT and CDR2 YENEEA. The V and J ends lost 1 base and 3 bases respectively, with 6 bases between them. In DNA form, the CDR3 reads TGTGCCAGCAGCTTAGGCAGATACACCGGGGAGCTGTTTTTT. The encoded protein is CASSLGRYTGELFF. The full variable domain, in which reference TRBV11-3 and TRBJ2-2 provide the parts outside the CDR3, is EAGVVQSPRYKIIEKKQPVAFWCNPISGHNTLYWYLQNLGQGPELLIRYENEEAVDDSQLPKDRFSAERLKGVDSTLKIQPAELGDSAVYLCASSLGRYTGELFFGEGSRLTVL.

This clone was detected many times. The chain employs TRBV4-1 and TRBJ1-1; 7 bases line up with TRBD1. The CDR3 is 18 residues long. V lost 1 base, J lost 5 bases, and 16 bases stayed unmatched. In germline, CDR1 is MGHRA, CDR2 YSYEKL. For the CDR3, the DNA is TGCGCCAGCAGCCAAGGGGGCAGAAGAGGGGGCGCAGGGACTGAAGCTTTCTTT. Amino acid sequence: CASSQGGRRGGAGTEAFF.

This chain connects TRBV27 to TRBJ2-5, with TRBD2 matching over 7 bases. J gave up 5 bases and V 5 bases, and 8 bases lay outside the gene matches. Germline CDR1 MNHEY, CDR2 SMNVEV (reference sequence). The CDR3 has 14 amino acids. The CDR3 DNA reads TGTGCCAGCAGTCGGACTAGTGCTTATGAGACCCAGTACTTC. Its protein is CASSRTSAYETQYF.

This clone was detected only a few times. The chain joins TRBV24-1 to TRBJ2-5; 16 bases align to TRBD2. V lost 4 bases and J lost 1; bases outside the gene matches: 8. Germline values: CDR1 KGHDR, CDR2 SFDVKD. There are 19 residues in the CDR3. The CDR3 loop is CATSDPTGTSGRAQETQYF. The CDR3 DNA follows: TGTGCCACCAGTGACCCAACCGGGACTAGCGGGAGGGCCCAAGAGACCCAGTACTTC.

This clone was observed a handful of times. The V call is TRBV30, the J call TRBJ1-2, with a possible D match to TRBD1 (6 bases). This CDR3 comprises 14 residues. Germline-derived CDR1 and CDR2 are GTSNPN and SVGIG (reference sequence). DNA for the CDR3: TGTGCTGCGGACAGTTTTAGAGGGGACTATGGCTACACCTTC. Translation: CAADSFRGDYGYTF.

In this sample, this clone turned up many times. The rearrangement joins TRBV12-3 or TRBV12-4 to TRBJ2-7; 13 bases map to TRBD2. V lost 5 bases, J lost 3 bases, and 10 bases stayed unmatched. The CDR3 is 17 amino acids. The CDR3 loop is CASSQQRTSGGNYEQYF. The CDR3 DNA reads TGTGCCAGCAGTCAACAGAGGACTAGCGGGGGAAACTACGAGCAGTACTTC.

In this sample, this clone turned up many times. The CDR3 nucleotides are TGTGCCAGCCTTCTTGAGGGCCACTCTGGAAACACCATATATTTT. It specifies CASLLEGHSGNTIYF. The gene calls are TRBV18 and TRBJ1-3; D gene unclear. Germline V gives CDR1 KGHSH, CDR2 LQKENI. The CDR3 covers 15 residues. V was cut by 8 bases and J by 0 bases, with 14 bases left in between.

This clone has a count of ten or more. J is TRBJ2-7 and V is TRBV5-1; D may correspond to TRBD1 or TRBD2 (6 bases each). With 0 bases removed from V and 6 bases from J, the gap between germline ends came to 16 bases. In germline, CDR1 is SGHRS, CDR2 YFSETQ. This CDR3 contains 15 residues. CDR3 nucleotides: TGCGCCAGCAGCTTGGAAGGCGGGACAATGGGCGAGCAGTACTTC. Translating gives CASSLEGGTMGEQYF.

This clone has a count of ten or more. CDR3 DNA: TGTGCCAGCAGCACCCGGGGGGGACTAGCGGGCAATGAGCAGTTCTTC. Protein sequence: CASSTRGGLAGNEQFF. The V gene is TRBV7-9, the J gene TRBJ2-1, with 12 bases matching TRBD2. V was clipped by 5 bases and J by 6 bases; unmatched bases: 8. This CDR3 has 16 amino acids. Looked up from germline, CDR1 is SEHNR and CDR2 is FQNEAQ (reference sequence).

V is TRBV2 and J is TRBJ2-5; TRBD2 matches 7 bases. CDR3 length: 14 amino acids. V lost 2 bases to trimming and J lost 7 bases; unmatched junction nucleotides: 7. Germline V gives CDR1 SNHLY, CDR2 FYNNEI. For the CDR3, the DNA is TGTGCCAGCAGTGAACTTCGGGGGGAGGGGACCCAGTACTTC. As protein: CASSELRGEGTQYF. The full variable domain, rest sourced from reference TRBV2 and TRBJ2-5, is EPEVTQTPSHQVTQMGQEVILRCVPISNHLYFYWYRQILGQKVEFLVSFYNNEISEKSEIFDDQFSVERPDGSNFTLKIRSTKLEDSAMYFCASSELRGEGTQYFGPGTRLLVL.

This clone was observed many times. The rearrangement joins TRBV10-2 to TRBJ2-7; 8 nucleotides agree with TRBD2. V lost 2 bases, J lost 4 bases, and 7 bases stayed unmatched. Germline assignment: CDR1 WSHSY and CDR2 SAAADI. This CDR3 is 15 amino acids long. CDR3 DNA: TGCGCCAGCAGTGAGGGTATTAGCGGGATTTACGAGCAGTACTTC. It is translated as CASSEGISGIYEQYF.

This clone was picked up many times. The chain has TRBV7-9 and TRBJ2-1, with D perhaps TRBD2 (6 bases). CDR1 is SEHNR, CDR2 FQNEAQ, per germline (reference sequence). The CDR3 length is 14 residues. V was clipped by 5 bases and J by 6 bases, with 14 bases between them. CDR3 sequence (DNA): TGTGCCAGCAGCCGGGGGATAGAGGGCAATGAGCAGTTCTTC. This translates into CASSRGIEGNEQFF. The variable domain in full, completed from reference TRBV7-9 and TRBJ2-1, reads DTGVSQNPRHKITKRGQNVTFRCDPISEHNRLYWYRQTLGQGPEFLTYFQNEAQLEKSRLLSDRFSAERPKGSFSTLEIQRTEQGDSAMYLCASSRGIEGNEQFFGPGTRLTVL.

This clone was observed a few times. The V gene is TRBV12-3 or TRBV12-4, the J gene TRBJ1-5; D is uncertain. Trimming pared 5 bases from V and 8 bases from J, leaving 16 bases between. The CDR3 loop spans 14 amino acids. The CDR3 bases are TGTGCCAGCAGTCTCACCCTCGACTGGAAGCCCCAGCATTTT. Encoded protein: CASSLTLDWKPQHF.

This clone was observed at least ten times. The V and J genes are TRBV6-6 and TRBJ2-7; 9 positions agree with TRBD1. Per germline, CDR1 MNHNY and CDR2 SVGAGI (reference sequence). V lost 0 bases and J lost 5; bases outside the gene matches: 5. The CDR3 has 15 amino acids. As DNA, the CDR3 is TGTGCCAGCAGTTACTCAAGGGACAGGGAGGACGAGCAGTACTTC. Encoded protein: CASSYSRDREDEQYF.

This clone was recorded at least ten times. J is TRBJ1-4 and V is TRBV28; D not certain. Germline V gene lookup returns CDR1 MDHEN and CDR2 SYDVKM. Between the trimmed V and J ends, which lost 4 bases and 7 bases, there was a span of 19 bases. The CDR3 contains 16 residues. CDR3 DNA: TGTGCCAGCAGTTACTCGACGGGCCGCGCGGGTGAAAAACTGTTTTTT. Residues: CASSYSTGRAGEKLFF.

This clone was recorded many times. The chain combines TRBV10-3 with TRBJ1-4; TRBD1 agrees at 9 bases. The V and J ends lost 6 bases and 7 bases, in that order; junction bases with no gene match: 6. Germline V CDR1 and CDR2: ENHRY, SYGVKD. The CDR3 is 14 residues long. This chain's CDR3 is CAIREQGAGEKLFF. The CDR3 DNA sequence: TGTGCCATCAGGGAACAGGGGGCTGGTGAAAAACTGTTTTTT.

This clone was seen ten or more times. The CDR3 sequence: CAISLNTAGNTIYF. The CDR3 region has the DNA TGTGCCATCAGCCTAAATACCGCTGGAAACACCATATATTTT. This chain links TRBV10-3 with TRBJ1-3, with unresolved D. The CDR3 loop spans 14 amino acids. Trimming removed 6 bases from V and 2 bases from J, with 11 bases in between. Germline V lookup: CDR1 ENHRY, CDR2 SYGVKD.

V usage is TRBV24-1 and J usage is TRBJ2-3; 10 bases match TRBD2. V lost 5 bases, J lost 3 bases, and 10 bases stayed unmatched. The CDR3 totals 17 residues. The germline V gene encodes CDR1 KGHDR and CDR2 SFDVKD. This CDR3 is CATSGSGLASRTDTQYF. CDR3 bases: TGTGCCACCAGTGGTTCGGGACTAGCGAGTCGAACAGATACGCAGTATTTT.

In this sample, this clone turned up many times. V is TRBV10-2 and J is TRBJ2-3; D may be TRBD2 (5 bases). V was clipped by 5 bases and J by 5 bases, with 14 bases between them. Germline V lookup: CDR1 WSHSY, CDR2 SAAADI. CDR3 length: 14 amino acids. The CDR3 nucleotides read TGCGCCAGCAGTATGGCTAGCCAAGAAGATACGCAGTATTTT. Encoded protein: CASSMASQEDTQYF.

This clone came up a few times. This chain connects TRBV5-1 to TRBJ2-3; D is possibly TRBD1 (7 bases). The CDR3 length is 14 residues. Germline CDR1 reads SGHRS; CDR2 reads YFSETQ. The V end was cut by 5 bases, the J end by 3 bases, with 13 bases between. Here the CDR3 reads CASSGQGGTDTQYF. CDR3 in DNA: TGCGCCAGCAGTGGGCAGGGGGGAACAGATACGCAGTATTTT. The full variable domain, completed using reference TRBV5-1 and TRBJ2-3, is KAGVTQTPRYLIKTRGQQVTLSCSPISGHRSVSWYQQTPGQGLQFLFEYFSETQRNKGNFPGRFSGRQFSNSRSEMNVSTLELGDSALYLCASSGQGGTDTQYFGPGTRLTVL.